This TCR beta chain was captured in a study of human versus mouse CDR3 diversity and MHC coevolution. Study-level results: The lowest clonal inequality scores came from most of the three human donors. Human CDR3s averaged more deletions and insertions than mouse CDR3s. Human T cells were selected on over 5 MHC II alleles.

The CDR3 runs 13 residues. From germline, CDR1 is SGHTA and CDR2 FQGTGA. Trimming shortened V by 3 bases and J by 4 bases, and 8 bases separated the two germline ends. Method: immunoSEQ multiplex PCR; TCRdb's copy keeps in-frame clones and lacks some. In the table there are fewer than 80,000 clones, around 92% of which are singletons. In regard to this clone: What it binds is not known.

This receptor was taken from a person aged 30 to 69 in good health. Specimen: naive CD4+ T cells from blood. This sample's subset: CD45RO-negative CD62L-positive naive CD4 T cells. The chain carries TRBV7-3 and TRBJ2-3, with D unresolved. The CDR3 spells CASSLSAADTQYF. The CDR3 region has the DNA TGTGCCAGCAGCTTGTCTGCGGCAGATACGCAGTATTTT.